Each of the 8 T cell receptor beta chains below was sequenced from the same sample in a study of T-cell reconstitution after alpha-beta-depleted transplantation in children. Library preparation (for TCRbeta) was performed with unique molecular identifiers. Each CDR3 protein gets one entry after TCRdb re-called the PCR reads with MiXCR. The table lists 450,000 to 500,000 distinct CDR3 sequences, around 12% of them singletons. Sequenced material: PBMCs from the stem cell graft donor, taken from the stem cell graft. These receptors originate from a human donor who donated a stem cell graft to a child with combined immunodeficiency.

This sequence joins TRBV11-1 and TRBJ2-2; 10 positions agree with TRBD1. The V and J ends lost 3 bases and 6 bases, in that order; junction bases with no gene match: 4. Germline V lookup: CDR1 SGHAT, CDR2 FQDESV (reference sequence). There are 15 residues in the CDR3. CDR3 coding DNA: TGTGCCAGCAGCTTCTGGGACAGGGGATCCGGGGAGCTGTTTTTT. Translating gives CASSFWDRGSGELFF.

In this sample, this clonotype turned up a few times. The V and J genes are TRBV9 and TRBJ1-4; 7 nucleotides agree with TRBD1. Germline V gives CDR1 SGDLS, CDR2 YYNGEE. After removal of 3 bases from V and 0 bases from J, the junction contained 2 bases not matched to a gene. This CDR3 comprises 15 residues. In DNA, the CDR3 is TGTGCCAGCAGCGCGGGGACAGCAACTAATGAAAAACTGTTTTTT. This gives the protein CASSAGTATNEKLFF.

V is TRBV6-1 and J is TRBJ2-3; maybe TRBD2 (6 bases). The V end was cut by 6 bases, the J end by 4 bases, with 14 bases between. The CDR3 is made up of 14 amino acids. CDR1 and CDR2 from the germline V gene are MNHNS and SASEGT. The CDR3 nucleotides are TGTGCCAGCAGGAAGGCGGGAAGGTCAGATACGCAGTATTTT. Encoded protein: CASRKAGRSDTQYF.

The table lists this clonotype with a few counts. This sequence joins TRBV7-8 and TRBJ2-1, with D perhaps matching TRBD1 (5 bases). CDR3 length: 14 residues. In germline, CDR1 is SGHVS, CDR2 FQNEAQ. V shed 5 bases and J shed 12 bases, with 20 bases lying between them. CDR3: CASSPLGATLGQFF. The CDR3 nucleotides read TGTGCCAGCAGCCCCTTAGGGGCGACTTTGGGGCAGTTCTTC.

This clonotype has only a few counts. The chain joins TRBV9 to TRBJ2-1; 11 positions agree with TRBD1. Losses at the gene ends were 0 bases for V and 3 bases for J; bases not matched to a gene: 2. The CDR3 runs 16 residues. From germline, CDR1 is SGDLS and CDR2 YYNGEE. CDR3 amino acids: CASSVGTGGSYNEQFF. CDR3 nucleotide sequence: TGTGCCAGCAGCGTAGGGACAGGGGGCAGCTACAATGAGCAGTTCTTC.

Only a few counts were recorded for this clonotype. J is TRBJ1-5 and V is TRBV12-3 or TRBV12-4; no reliable D call. V lost 5 bases to trimming and J lost 8 bases, with 13 bases between them. The CDR3 sequence is 13 residues long. CDR3 DNA sequence: TGTGCCAGCAGTCCCCAGCGAAGGGAGCCCCAGCATTTT. Translation gives CASSPQRREPQHF.

This clonotype was seen many times. The chain uses TRBV5-5 and TRBJ2-7; D not resolved. The germline V gene encodes CDR1 SGHKS and CDR2 YYEKEE (reference sequence). Trimming took 4 bases from V and 7 from J, leaving 18 bases between them. The CDR3 totals 14 residues. DNA for the CDR3: TGTGCCAGCAGCCATCGGGCCCCCTCCGAGGAGCAGTACTTC. Residues: CASSHRAPSEEQYF.

This clonotype was detected ten times or more. The rearrangement links TRBV6-5 to TRBJ2-7; D is uncertain. Trimming cost V 0 bases and J 2 bases, with 14 bases left between them. Germline V gives CDR1 MNHEY, CDR2 SVGAGI. CDR3 size: 16 residues. CDR3: CASSYSLPRSAYEQYF. Written as DNA, the CDR3 is TGTGCCAGCAGTTACTCGTTACCCAGATCCGCCTACGAGCAGTACTTC.